Included here is one T cell receptor beta chain sequence, with context. This receptor's antigen is unknown. Base qualities are not provided; no much larger clone lies one nucleotide away. Measured from the cysteine to the phenylalanine, the CDR3 is 15 residues long. The CDR3 DNA has 45 bases and is translated from base 1. V is pruned by 6 bases and J by 4 bases, leaving 6 bases of the junction without a gene match. Reading the germline V gene gives CDR1 MDHEN and CDR2 SYDVKM. Collaborating institutions collected whole blood in K2EDTA tubes following their own protocols. For TCRbeta analysis, collaborators shipped samples as frozen whole blood, isolated PBMCs, or DNA extracted from either of those sample types. These data originate in a study of blood T cell repertoires in COVID-19 (TCRdb year 2020). General notes on the study: Collaborator samples came from the United States, Italy and Spain and covered acute and convalescent phases of COVID-19. Where available, HLA class I and class II types were taken from metadata supplied by the sample provider and were not determined by assay-based typing. The repertoires were made available in a free public database intended to serve as a resource for research on the immune response to SARS-CoV-2. The prospective study material was composed of cDNA or gDNA derived from T cells, B-cell-depleted T cells, or PBMCs. Samples came from the ongoing ImmuneRACE study (first 160 participants) plus 1,254 subjects from 6 global collaborators. The sample metadata nearly always contained a de-identified subject ID, COVID-19 status, age in years and sex. Deeply sampled blood TCRbeta repertoires from subjects exposed to, actively infected with, or recovered from COVID-19 were included in the dataset. The paper as a whole reports these results and caveats: The quantity of clinical and demographic metadata differed by source and by participant and was supplied without curation.

The immunoSEQ Assay, a bias-controlled multiplex PCR, was used to amplify TCRbeta CDR3 regions from genomic DNA. As for how the authors treated the data: Nucleated cell counts per sample were estimated from amplification of reference gene primers within the assay. To quantify the absolute abundance of each unique TCRbeta CDR3 rearrangement, sequence reads were collapsed and filtered. Productive Simpson clonality was computed per sample as the square root of Simpson's diversity index over productive rearrangements. Not all clones reach the TCRdb copy of this immuneACCESS table, which keeps in-frame sequences only. Checked studies attribute under half of the gap to unresolved V genes and leave the rest unexplained. V, J and clone size were drawn from that table, and D and trimming were deduced from the DNA. The sample table contains about 39,000 clones; only one count was recorded for about four fifths of them. The ten top clones hold 13% to 15% of the sample.

The sequence was obtained from a man between 50 and 59 years old with active or convalescent COVID-19. The sample taken for sequencing was peripheral blood. Recombination connected TRBV28 to TRBJ2-2, with 9 middle bases fitting TRBD1. The bases are TGTGCCAGCAGCACGGGACAGGGCAGCACCGGGGAGCTGTTTTTT. It specifies CASSTGQGSTGELFF.